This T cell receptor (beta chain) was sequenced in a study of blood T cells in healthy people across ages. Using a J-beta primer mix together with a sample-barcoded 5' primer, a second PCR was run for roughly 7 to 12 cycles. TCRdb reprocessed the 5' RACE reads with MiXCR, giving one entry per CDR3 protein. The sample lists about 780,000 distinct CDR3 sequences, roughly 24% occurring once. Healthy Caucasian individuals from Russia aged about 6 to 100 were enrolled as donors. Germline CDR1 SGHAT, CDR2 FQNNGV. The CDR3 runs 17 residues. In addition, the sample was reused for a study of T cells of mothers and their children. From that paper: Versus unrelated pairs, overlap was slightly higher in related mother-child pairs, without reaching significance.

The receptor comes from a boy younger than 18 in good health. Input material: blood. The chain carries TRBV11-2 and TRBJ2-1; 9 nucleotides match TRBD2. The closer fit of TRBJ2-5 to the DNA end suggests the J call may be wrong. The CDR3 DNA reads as TGTGCCAGCAGCTTAAACAGCGGGGGGATTCCCCAAGAGACCCAGTACTTC. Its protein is CASSLNSGGIPQETQYF.